This TCR beta chain was identified in a study of cytomegalovirus exposure and HLA in healthy donors. Points from the study as a whole: The study found most TCR sequences rare, yet found some public TCRs in many donors. It was reported that the classifier diagnosed cytomegalovirus status with high specificity and sensitivity in both the original and validation cohorts.

Germline lookup yields CDR1 SSHAT and CDR2 FNYEAQ (reference sequence). There are 14 residues in the CDR3. The table came from immunoSEQ multiplex PCR; TCRdb's copy has only in-frame clones and leaves some out. The sample includes about 64,000 clones, about 89% seen only once; the top ten take about 1.5%. For this clone: The antigen is not known. A read error may produce the germline difference seen at one junction end.

The sequence derives from a woman aged 18-30 years in good health and CMV-seronegative. The chain combines TRBV7-7 with TRBJ2-2, with D unclear. Sequencing was carried out using PBMCs. The CDR3 sequence is CASSFTANTGELFF. The CDR3 DNA follows: TGTGCTAGCAGCTTCACAGCAAACACCGGGGAGCTGTTTTTT. Looking up the rest from reference TRBV7-7 and TRBJ2-2 gives the full variable domain: GAGVSQSPRYKVTKRGQDVTLRCDPISSHATLYWYQQALGQGPEFLTYFNYEAQPDKSGLPSDRFSAERPEGSISTLTIQRTEQRDSAMYRCASSFTANTGELFFGEGSRLTVL.